These 2 T cell receptor beta chains were all obtained from the same sample, sequenced in a study of T cell clonotyping in hematopoietic cell transplantation (dated by TCRdb to the early 2020s). Read against the paper, the sample's time point label means: 180 days after allo-HCT. Receptor amplification or capture employed the immunoSEQ multiplex PCR assay. TCRdb re-hosts the immuneACCESS table, in-frame sequences only. Its copies lack some clones; in the studies checked, an unresolved V gene accounts for under half of them, and the cause for the rest is not known. In all, the sample holds 5,000 or so clones, and 94% of those were seen once. The biggest ten clones account for 6.3% of the sample. Sequencing used PBMCs, obtained 180 days after allogeneic stem cell transplant. These receptors were taken from a male patient in his sixties or seventies who had an allogeneic stem cell transplant from a related donor, so the T cells may come from the graft donor. Some clones in this sample may be carry-over from other donors' samples.

V is TRBV7-9 and J is TRBJ2-1; D unclear. The CDR3 is 13 amino acids. Trimming took 4 bases from V and 6 from J, leaving 10 bases between them. Germline assignment: CDR1 SEHNR and CDR2 FQNEAQ (reference sequence). CDR3 nucleotide sequence: TGTGCCAGCAGCTACGGGCACGGCAATGAGCAGTTCTTC. Protein: CASSYGHGNEQFF.

The rearrangement links TRBV19 to TRBJ1-1, with 9 bases identical to TRBD1. Germline CDR1 reads LNHDA; CDR2 reads SQIVND (reference sequence). The CDR3 has 17 amino acids. The V and J ends lost 5 bases and 1 base, in that order; junction bases with no gene match: 11. In DNA form, the CDR3 reads TGTGCCAGTAGTGGCCCGAACAGGGGGCTTGGGAACACTGAAGCTTTCTTT. Its protein product is CASSGPNRGLGNTEAFF. The full variable domain, with the rest looked up from reference TRBV19 and TRBJ1-1, is DGGITQSPKYLFRKEGQNVTLSCEQNLNHDAMYWYRQDPGQGLRLIYYSQIVNDFQKGDIAEGYSVSREKKESFPLTVTSAQKNPTAFYLCASSGPNRGLGNTEAFFGQGTRLTVV.